Shown below are 9 T cell receptor beta chains from a single sample sequenced in a study of human T cells and chemical hapten exposure. Each CDR3 protein gets one entry after TCRdb re-called the RACE reads with MiXCR. The sample consists of 100,000 or so distinct CDR3 sequences, less than 40% of them appearing once. As for time point: patch test 3, about 24 weeks after DPC sensitization. Treatment specified: therapeutic diphenylcyclopropenone sensitization with weekly scalp DPC. The sequences come from whole blood, collected in connection with sensitization to the hapten diphenylcyclopropenone (DPC). These receptor sequences come from a man in his forties with alopecia areata. Some clones in this sample may be carry-over from other donors' samples.

This clonotype was counted between two and nine times. The gene calls are TRBV10-3 and TRBJ2-2; 9 positions match TRBD2. V lost 0 bases to trimming and J lost 5 bases; unmatched junction nucleotides: 7. Germline V gene lookup returns CDR1 ENHRY and CDR2 SYGVKD. This CDR3 region has 17 residues. For the CDR3, the DNA is TGTGCCATCAGTGAGTCGAACCTAGCGGGAAGGACCGGGGAGCTGTTTTTT. Amino acids: CAISESNLAGRTGELFF.

The gene calls are TRBV7-2 and TRBJ2-6, with D possibly TRBD1 on 6 matching bases. Germline V CDR1 and CDR2: SGHTA, FQGNSA. V was cut by 0 bases and J by 4 bases, with 13 bases left in between. The CDR3 loop spans 17 amino acids. As DNA, the CDR3 is TGTGCCAGCAGCTTAGCGGTGGGGGCTCCCGGGGCCAACGTCCTGACTTTC. As protein: CASSLAVGAPGANVLTF.

This chain uses TRBV20-1 with TRBJ2-1; 7 bases map to TRBD2. Germline-derived CDR1 and CDR2 are DFQATT and SNEGSKA (reference sequence). With V trimmed by 1 base and J by 6 bases, 12 bases remained unmatched. The length of the CDR3 is 16 residues. Here the CDR3 DNA reads TGCAGTGCTAGAGGCGACGCGGGATGGACTAGCAATGAGCAGTTCTTC. Protein sequence: CSARGDAGWTSNEQFF.

This rearrangement joins TRBV30 to TRBJ2-3, with 9 bases that match TRBD2. CDR1 GTSNPN and CDR2 SVGIG come from the germline V gene (reference sequence). J lost 5 bases, V lost 0 bases, and 3 bases had no gene match. The CDR3 has 14 amino acids. The CDR3 loop reads CAWSVKAGGDTQYF. The CDR3 DNA sequence: TGTGCCTGGAGTGTAAAAGCGGGGGGAGATACGCAGTATTTT. The full variable domain, its missing parts supplied by reference TRBV30 and TRBJ2-3, is SQTIHQWPATLVQPVGSPLSLECTVEGTSNPNLYWYRQAAGRGLQLLFYSVGIGQISSEVPQNLSASRPQDRQFILSSKKLLLSDSGFYLCAWSVKAGGDTQYFGPGTRLTVL.

The CDR3 coding sequence is TGTGCCAGCAGGTGGGATTCGGCGAGGGCTGAGCAGTTCTTC. Translation: CASRWDSARAEQFF. The chain combines TRBV6-5 with TRBJ2-1; D is perhaps TRBD2 (5 bases). The V gene's germline CDR1 is MNHEY and CDR2 SVGAGI. With 6 bases removed from V and 9 bases from J, the gap between germline ends came to 18 bases. The CDR3 spans 14 residues.

V is TRBV12-3 or TRBV12-4 and J is TRBJ2-7; 12 bases match TRBD2. The V segment lost 6 bases and the J segment 3 bases; nucleotides outside the gene matches: 6. This CDR3 region has 15 residues. CDR3 region: CASSPGLAGYYEQYF. In nucleotides, the CDR3 is TGTGCCAGCAGCCCTGGACTAGCGGGATACTACGAGCAGTACTTC.

The chain links TRBV4-3 to TRBJ2-2; D might be TRBD1 or TRBD2, each matching 5 bases. The V gene lost 2 bases and the J gene lost 4 bases, with 14 bases spanning the gap. Germline V gene data show CDR1 as LGHNA and CDR2 as YSLEER. The CDR3 spans 16 residues. CDR3 in amino acids: CASSQLIGTVTGELFF. The CDR3 coding sequence is TGCGCCAGCAGCCAACTGATAGGGACGGTCACCGGGGAGCTGTTTTTT.

The chain carries TRBV2 and TRBJ1-2; 7 bases map to TRBD1. The CDR3 has 14 amino acids. Germline V gives CDR1 SNHLY, CDR2 FYNNEI. J gave up 2 bases and V 4 bases, and 4 bases lay outside the gene matches. CDR3 protein: CASSVGQYNYGYTF. The CDR3 region has the DNA TGTGCCAGCAGTGTGGGACAGTACAACTATGGCTACACCTTC.

The chain links TRBV7-9 to TRBJ1-1, with 7 nucleotides matching TRBD1. The CDR3 length is 19 residues. Germline values: CDR1 SEHNR, CDR2 FQNEAQ (reference sequence). V was clipped by 1 base and J by 4 bases; unmatched bases: 18. CDR3 region: CASSLDLQGLRGTSTEAFF. As DNA, the CDR3 is TGTGCCAGCAGCTTAGATCTACAGGGGTTACGGGGGACAAGCACTGAAGCTTTCTTT.